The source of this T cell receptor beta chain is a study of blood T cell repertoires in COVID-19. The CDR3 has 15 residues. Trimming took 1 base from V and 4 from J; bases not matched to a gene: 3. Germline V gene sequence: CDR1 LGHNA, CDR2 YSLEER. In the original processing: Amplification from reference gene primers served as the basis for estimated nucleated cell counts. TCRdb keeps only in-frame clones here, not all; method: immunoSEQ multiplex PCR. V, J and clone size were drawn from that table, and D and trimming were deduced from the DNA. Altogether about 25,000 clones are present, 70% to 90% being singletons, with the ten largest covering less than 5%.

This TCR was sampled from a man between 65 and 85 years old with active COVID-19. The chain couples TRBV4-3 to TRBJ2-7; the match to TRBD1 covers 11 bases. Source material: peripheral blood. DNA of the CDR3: TGCGCCAGCAGCCAAGGGACAGGGGGCTTATACGAGCAGTACTTC. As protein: CASSQGTGGLYEQYF.